Given below is one TCR beta chain in context. Naive CD8 cells were CD45RO-negative, positively selected for CCR7, excluding terminally differentiated effector memory CD45RA+ cells. Profiling relied on immunoSEQ multiplex PCR, and the TCRdb table lists in-frame clones only, not all of them. The table records more than 550,000 clones, around 92% of them present only once. These data come from a study of shared clonotypes between healthy human individuals. About the study: Researchers assigned three CD4 naive, three CD4 memory, two CD8 naive and one CD8 memory plate to each donor.

The sequenced material came from naive CD8+ T cells sorted from blood. The sequence derives from a man aged 25-45 years in good health.

In nucleotides, the CDR3 is TGTGCCAGCAGCTTAGGGCAGGGGGCAATTGAGCAGTTCTTC. It specifies CASSLGQGAIEQFF. The rearrangement uses TRBV7-3 and TRBJ2-1; 8 bases fit TRBD1. Germline loops: CDR1 SGHTA, CDR2 FQGTGA. The V gene end was trimmed by 2 bases and the J gene end by 9 bases; junction bases not matched to a gene: 6. CDR3 size: 14 residues.